These 7 T cell receptor beta chains were sequenced from one sample in a study of OX40 agonist ivuxolimab in advanced cancers. Clones were read by immunoSEQ multiplex PCR, and TCRdb kept only the in-frame ones, dropping some. The table includes more than 65,000 clones, 88% detected once. This specimen consisted of CD4+ or CD8+ T cells sorted from blood, obtained in a trial of the OX40 agonist ivuxolimab. These receptors were collected from an adult with an advanced solid tumor such as melanoma, head and neck, liver or kidney cancer.

The sample holds one count of this clone. This chain uses TRBV5-6 with TRBJ1-2; D perhaps matches TRBD1 (6 bases). Germline V gene data show CDR1 as SGHDT and CDR2 as YYEEEE. V was shortened by 4 bases and J by 8 bases, with 18 bases between the two germline ends. The CDR3 has 14 residues. CDR3 sequence: CASSIVGGRGGYTF. The CDR3 DNA sequence: TGTGCCAGCAGCATAGTAGGGGGTCGAGGCGGCTACACCTTC.

The V and J genes are TRBV5-1 and TRBJ1-1, with D possibly matching TRBD1 (6 bases). The CDR3 extends over 13 amino acids. V was clipped by 2 bases and J by 5 bases, with 10 bases between them. Per germline, CDR1 SGHRS and CDR2 YFSETQ. Here the CDR3 reads CASSLTGWTEAFF. CDR3 nucleotide sequence: TGCGCCAGCAGCTTAACAGGGTGGACTGAAGCTTTCTTT.

This chain joins TRBV7-2 and TRBJ1-1; unclear D gene. In germline, CDR1 is SGHTA, CDR2 FQGNSA. Trimming removed 4 bases from V and 1 base from J, with 10 bases in between. The CDR3 is 14 amino acids. The CDR3 DNA reads as TGTGCCAGCAGCTACGGATCGGCGAACACTGAAGCTTTCTTT. This gives the protein CASSYGSANTEAFF.

The V gene is TRBV27, the J gene TRBJ2-2; TRBD2 aligns across 7 bases. Germline CDR1 reads MNHEY; CDR2 reads SMNVEV (reference sequence). This CDR3 comprises 14 residues. With V trimmed by 8 bases and J by 4 bases, 7 bases remained unmatched. The CDR3 loop reads CASWAGARTGELFF. The DNA of the CDR3 is TGTGCCAGCTGGGCGGGAGCTCGCACCGGGGAGCTGTTTTTT.

The chain recombines TRBV5-1 with TRBJ2-7, with TRBD2 matching over 7 bases. The trim removed 7 bases at V and 6 bases at J, leaving 4 bases unmatched. Germline CDR1 reads SGHRS; CDR2 reads YFSETQ. CDR3 length: 11 amino acids. Here the CDR3 reads CASRGEFEQYF. In DNA, the CDR3 is TGCGCCAGCCGGGGGGAGTTCGAGCAGTACTTC.

The chain combines TRBV10-1 with TRBJ1-5, with 9 nucleotides matching TRBD1. J was trimmed by 9 bases and V by 6 bases; bases with no gene match: 9. Germline V gives CDR1 WNHNN, CDR2 SYGVQD (reference sequence). The CDR3 covers 14 residues. The DNA of the CDR3 is TGCGCCAGCAGCAAACAGGGGGCCAGAGGGCCCCAGCATTTT. Protein sequence: CASSKQGARGPQHF.

This clone was counted a single time. The chain uses TRBV5-1 and TRBJ2-5; 12 nucleotides agree with TRBD2. Germline V gene lookup returns CDR1 SGHRS and CDR2 YFSETQ. The ends lost 7 bases at V and 1 base at J; junction bases unmatched: 2. The CDR3 extends over 14 amino acids. The CDR3 sequence is CASGLAGSQETQYF. The CDR3 DNA follows: TGCGCCAGCGGACTAGCGGGGAGCCAAGAGACCCAGTACTTC.